This entry concerns a single TCR beta chain. The antigen remains unidentified. The data stem from a study of shared clonotypes between healthy human individuals. Study-level background: Per donor, CD8 memory used one plate, CD8 naive used two, CD4 memory used three and CD4 naive used three. Study observations and caveats: The naive CD4 repertoires of a handful of donors were compared, and about 5% of clonotypes were shared.

The CDR3 is 15 residues long. Germline V gene lookup returns CDR1 SGHAT and CDR2 FQDESV (reference sequence). Trimming cost V 2 bases and J 2 bases, with 9 bases left between them. Methods used by the authors: There were no quality scores in the junction-only immunoSEQ sequences, so filtering differed. Measured with immunoSEQ multiplex PCR; TCRdb has only the in-frame clones, and not every one. The V and J calls and the clone size are those of that table, but D and trimming were determined from the DNA. Of over a million clones in the sample, 98% to 99% were seen once. The chain uses TRBV11-1 and TRBJ2-2; no definite D call. The sequencing input was naive CD4+ T cells sorted from blood. As for subset: CD45RA+ positively selected. The TCR comes from a man aged 25-45 years in good health. The DNA for the CDR3 is TGTGCCAGCAGCTTATGGGCGGCTAACACCGGGGAGCTGTTTTTT. It codes for CASSLWAANTGELFF.